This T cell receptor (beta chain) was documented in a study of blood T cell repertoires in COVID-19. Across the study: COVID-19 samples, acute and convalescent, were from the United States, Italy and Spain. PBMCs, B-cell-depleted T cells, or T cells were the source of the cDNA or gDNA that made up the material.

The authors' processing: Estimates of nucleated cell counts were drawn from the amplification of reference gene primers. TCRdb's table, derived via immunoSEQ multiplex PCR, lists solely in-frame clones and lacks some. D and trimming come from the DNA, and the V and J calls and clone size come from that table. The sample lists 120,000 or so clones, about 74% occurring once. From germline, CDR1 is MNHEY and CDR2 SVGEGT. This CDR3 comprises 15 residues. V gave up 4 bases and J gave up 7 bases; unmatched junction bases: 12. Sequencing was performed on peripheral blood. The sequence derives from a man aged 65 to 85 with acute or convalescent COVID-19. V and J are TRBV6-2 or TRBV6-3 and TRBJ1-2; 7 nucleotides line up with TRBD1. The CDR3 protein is CASSSRQGPLGGYTF. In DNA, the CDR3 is TGTGCCAGCAGTTCCCGACAGGGACCTCTCGGTGGCTACACCTTC.